This is a list of T cell receptor beta chains from one sample in a study of shared clonotypes between healthy human individuals. Clones were sequenced by immunoSEQ multiplex PCR, and TCRdb holds only the in-frame ones, with some missing. Counted here are approximately 600,000 clones, roughly 95% occurring once; the ten biggest clones make up about 0.11%. The sample comprised naive CD8+ T cells sorted from blood. These receptors all stem from a woman aged 25 to 39 in good health. Both conserved end residues are part of each CDR3. D genes are given only for firm matches. Clone size is given for some rows only: seen once, a few or many times, or a class if the clone is expanded.

j_gene: TRBJ2-7
v_gene: TRBV28
d_gene: .
abundance: .
CDR3aa: CASSQDLGEQYF
CDR3nt: TGTGCCAGCAGCCAGGACCTGGGGGAGCAGTACTTC

j_gene: TRBJ2-7
v_gene: TRBV11-2
d_gene: .
abundance: .
CDR3aa: CAIPGGHSYEQYF
CDR3nt: TGTGCCATTCCCGGGGGACATTCCTACGAGCAGTACTTC

j_gene: TRBJ2-3
v_gene: TRBV5-1
d_gene: TRBD2
abundance: .
CDR3aa: CASRLSPGLATDTQYF
CDR3nt: TGCGCCAGCCGGTTGTCACCGGGACTAGCGACAGATACGCAGTATTTT

j_gene: TRBJ2-7
v_gene: TRBV5-6
d_gene: TRBD2
abundance: .
CDR3aa: CASSLAPQREGYEQYF
CDR3nt: TGTGCCAGCAGCTTGGCCCCTCAGCGGGAGGGCTACGAGCAGTACTTC

j_gene: TRBJ2-3
v_gene: TRBV13
d_gene: .
abundance: once
CDR3aa: CASSLNTDTQYF
CDR3nt: TGTGCCAGCAGCCTCAACACAGATACGCAGTATTTT

j_gene: TRBJ2-7
v_gene: TRBV19
d_gene: .
abundance: .
CDR3aa: CASSTYLPGRAEQYF
CDR3nt: TGTGCCAGTAGTACTTACCTGCCGGGACGAGCCGAGCAGTACTTC

j_gene: TRBJ2-7
v_gene: TRBV25-1
d_gene: .
abundance: .
CDR3aa: CASSEYLSYEQYF
CDR3nt: TGTGCCAGCAGTGAATATCTATCCTACGAGCAGTACTTC

j_gene: TRBJ2-2
v_gene: TRBV5-5
d_gene: .
abundance: .
CDR3aa: CASSRVGGANTGELFF
CDR3nt: TGTGCCAGCAGCAGGGTGGGAGGAGCGAACACCGGGGAGCTGTTTTTT

j_gene: TRBJ2-5
v_gene: TRBV5-6
d_gene: .
abundance: .
CDR3aa: CASSWDPETQYF
CDR3nt: TGTGCCAGCAGCTGGGACCCAGAGACCCAGTACTTC

j_gene: TRBJ2-7
v_gene: TRBV2
d_gene: TRBD1
abundance: .
CDR3aa: CASSSEGRGPYEQYF
CDR3nt: TGTGCCAGCAGTTCGGAAGGAAGGGGGCCCTACGAGCAGTACTTC

j_gene: TRBJ2-5
v_gene: TRBV5-1
d_gene: .
abundance: once
CDR3aa: CASRLLGETQYF
CDR3nt: TGCGCCAGCAGGTTATTGGGGGAGACCCAGTACTTC

j_gene: TRBJ2-7
v_gene: TRBV28
d_gene: .
abundance: .
CDR3aa: CATRVDGAEGYEQYF
CDR3nt: TGTGCCACGCGAGTGGACGGAGCCGAAGGGTACGAGCAGTACTTC

j_gene: TRBJ1-2
v_gene: TRBV5-6
d_gene: .
abundance: .
CDR3aa: CASSLGGEIYGYTF
CDR3nt: TGTGCCAGCAGCTTGGGGGGAGAGATCTATGGCTACACCTTC

j_gene: TRBJ2-7
v_gene: TRBV28
d_gene: TRBD2
abundance: once
CDR3aa: CASSLPTREGLYEQYF
CDR3nt: TGTGCCAGCAGCCTCCCCACGCGGGAGGGCCTATACGAGCAGTACTTC

j_gene: TRBJ1-1
v_gene: TRBV19
d_gene: TRBD1
abundance: .
CDR3aa: CASRRTGWDTEAFF
CDR3nt: TGTGCCAGTAGGCGGACAGGGTGGGACACTGAAGCTTTCTTT

j_gene: TRBJ2-7
v_gene: TRBV18
d_gene: .
abundance: once
CDR3aa: CASSPGNQDYEQYF
CDR3nt: TGTGCCAGCTCACCAGGAAACCAGGACTACGAGCAGTACTTC

j_gene: TRBJ2-3
v_gene: TRBV5-6
d_gene: .
abundance: .
CDR3aa: CASSLVAVPDTQYF
CDR3nt: TGTGCCAGCAGCTTGGTGGCGGTGCCAGATACGCAGTATTTT

j_gene: TRBJ2-7
v_gene: TRBV11-2
d_gene: .
abundance: few
CDR3aa: CASSSPLASTYEQYF
CDR3nt: TGTGCCAGCAGCTCCCCGTTAGCGTCCACCTACGAGCAGTACTTC

j_gene: TRBJ1-4
v_gene: TRBV9
d_gene: .
abundance: .
CDR3aa: CASAGSGATNEKLFF
CDR3nt: TGTGCCAGCGCGGGATCAGGGGCAACTAATGAAAAACTGTTTTTT

j_gene: TRBJ2-7
v_gene: TRBV13
d_gene: .
abundance: .
CDR3aa: CASSLAGKGFYEQYF
CDR3nt: TGTGCCAGCAGCTTAGCCGGGAAAGGGTTCTACGAGCAGTACTTC

j_gene: TRBJ2-2
v_gene: TRBV4-2
d_gene: TRBD2
abundance: .
CDR3aa: CASSQLPGLAGGINTGELFF
CDR3nt: TGTGCCAGCAGCCAACTACCGGGACTAGCGGGAGGTATTAACACCGGGGAGCTGTTTTTT

j_gene: TRBJ2-7
v_gene: TRBV10-3
d_gene: .
abundance: .
CDR3aa: CAISESSYEQYF
CDR3nt: TGTGCCATCAGTGAGTCCAGTTACGAGCAGTACTTC

j_gene: TRBJ2-2
v_gene: TRBV6-5
d_gene: TRBD2
abundance: .
CDR3aa: CASSSGGGELFF
CDR3nt: TGTGCCAGCAGTTCGGGGGGCGGGGAGCTGTTTTTT

j_gene: TRBJ2-7
v_gene: TRBV11-2
d_gene: .
abundance: .
CDR3aa: CASSPTPTYEQYF
CDR3nt: TGTGCCAGCAGCCCAACACCGACCTACGAGCAGTACTTC

j_gene: TRBJ2-1
v_gene: TRBV27
d_gene: TRBD2
abundance: .
CDR3aa: CASSAGLAGNEQFF
CDR3nt: TGTGCCAGCAGCGCCGGACTAGCGGGCAATGAGCAGTTCTTC

j_gene: TRBJ2-7
v_gene: TRBV15
d_gene: TRBD2
abundance: once
CDR3aa: CATSLTSGTYEQYF
CDR3nt: TGTGCCACCAGCCTCACTAGCGGTACCTACGAGCAGTACTTC

j_gene: TRBJ2-7
v_gene: TRBV5-4
d_gene: TRBD1
abundance: .
CDR3aa: CASSGTDNYEQYF
CDR3nt: TGTGCCAGCTCCGGGACAGACAACTACGAGCAGTACTTC

j_gene: TRBJ2-3
v_gene: TRBV9
d_gene: .
abundance: .
CDR3aa: CASSVYGADTQYF
CDR3nt: TGTGCCAGCAGCGTATATGGGGCTGATACGCAGTATTTT

j_gene: TRBJ1-5
v_gene: TRBV7-9
d_gene: .
abundance: .
CDR3aa: CASSQDIEGQPQHF
CDR3nt: TGTGCCAGCAGCCAAGATATCGAAGGACAGCCCCAGCATTTT

j_gene: TRBJ1-1
v_gene: TRBV6-1
d_gene: .
abundance: .
CDR3aa: CASRQDSGGTEAFF
CDR3nt: TGTGCCAGCAGACAGGACAGCGGGGGGACTGAAGCTTTCTTT

j_gene: TRBJ2-2
v_gene: TRBV28
d_gene: TRBD2
abundance: .
CDR3aa: CASSSEASGFNTGELFF
CDR3nt: TGTGCCAGCAGCTCAGAAGCTAGCGGGTTTAACACCGGGGAGCTGTTTTTT

j_gene: TRBJ1-6
v_gene: TRBV4-1
d_gene: .
abundance: .
CDR3aa: CASSQAMVRLFNSPLHF
CDR3nt: TGCGCCAGCAGCCAAGCCATGGTTAGGCTCTTTAATTCACCCCTCCACTTT

j_gene: TRBJ2-7
v_gene: TRBV7-6
d_gene: .
abundance: .
CDR3aa: CASSIRVADMAEQYF
CDR3nt: TGTGCCAGCAGCATCCGGGTAGCGGACATGGCGGAGCAGTACTTC

j_gene: TRBJ1-5
v_gene: TRBV6-1
d_gene: TRBD1
abundance: .
CDR3aa: CASSQDRGNNQPQHF
CDR3nt: TGTGCCAGCAGCCAGGACAGGGGGAACAATCAGCCCCAGCATTTT

j_gene: TRBJ2-1
v_gene: TRBV28
d_gene: .
abundance: .
CDR3aa: CASSLSSVYLGEQFF
CDR3nt: TGTGCCAGCAGTTTATCTTCGGTTTATTTAGGTGAGCAGTTCTTC

j_gene: TRBJ2-7
v_gene: TRBV6-1
d_gene: TRBD1
abundance: .
CDR3aa: CASRTGTDSYEQYF
CDR3nt: TGTGCCAGCAGAACCGGGACAGACTCCTACGAGCAGTACTTC

j_gene: TRBJ2-7
v_gene: TRBV6-4
d_gene: TRBD2
abundance: .
CDR3aa: CASSDSGTSGSGYEQYF
CDR3nt: TGTGCCAGCAGTGATTCCGGGACTAGCGGGAGCGGCTACGAGCAGTACTTC

j_gene: TRBJ1-5
v_gene: TRBV28
d_gene: TRBD1
abundance: .
CDR3aa: CASLRDRVNNQPQHF
CDR3nt: TGTGCCAGCCTCCGGGACAGGGTTAACAATCAGCCCCAGCATTTT

j_gene: TRBJ1-1
v_gene: TRBV29-1
d_gene: .
abundance: once
CDR3aa: CSVVPRLGAEAFF
CDR3nt: TGCAGCGTTGTACCCAGGTTGGGGGCTGAAGCTTTCTTT

j_gene: TRBJ1-1
v_gene: TRBV4-1
d_gene: .
abundance: .
CDR3aa: CASSSKDSNTEAFF
CDR3nt: TGCGCCAGCAGCTCCAAGGACTCAAACACTGAAGCTTTCTTT

j_gene: TRBJ2-7
v_gene: TRBV4-1
d_gene: .
abundance: .
CDR3aa: CASSQEDGDSYEQYF
CDR3nt: TGCGCCAGCAGCCAAGAAGACGGCGACTCCTACGAGCAGTACTTC

j_gene: TRBJ2-5
v_gene: TRBV7-9
d_gene: TRBD2
abundance: once
CDR3aa: CASSLPRTSGDLKTQYF
CDR3nt: TGTGCCAGCAGCTTACCGAGGACTAGCGGGGACCTAAAGACCCAGTACTTC

j_gene: TRBJ1-5
v_gene: TRBV6-6
d_gene: .
abundance: .
CDR3aa: CASNRGNQPQHF
CDR3nt: TGTGCCAGCAATAGGGGGAATCAGCCCCAGCATTTT

j_gene: TRBJ1-6
v_gene: TRBV27
d_gene: .
abundance: .
CDR3aa: CASSLKGSPLHF
CDR3nt: TGTGCCAGCAGTTTAAAGGGTTCACCCCTCCACTTT

j_gene: TRBJ1-3
v_gene: TRBV6-6
d_gene: TRBD1
abundance: .
CDR3aa: CASRSGQGARNTIYF
CDR3nt: TGTGCCAGCAGGTCGGGACAGGGGGCCCGAAACACCATATATTTT

j_gene: TRBJ2-7
v_gene: TRBV2
d_gene: TRBD2
abundance: .
CDR3aa: CASSEVAGTYEQYF
CDR3nt: TGTGCCAGCAGTGAGGTAGCGGGGACCTACGAGCAGTACTTC

j_gene: TRBJ2-7
v_gene: TRBV10-2
d_gene: TRBD2
abundance: .
CDR3aa: CASSRAGAGYEQYF
CDR3nt: TGCGCCAGCAGTCGAGCGGGAGCGGGCTACGAGCAGTACTTC

j_gene: TRBJ2-7
v_gene: TRBV28
d_gene: .
abundance: .
CDR3aa: CASSLLVSPGLFTYEQYF
CDR3nt: TGTGCCAGCAGTTTACTCGTCTCCCCGGGACTCTTCACCTACGAGCAGTACTTC